The rows below give T cell receptor beta chains drawn from one sample of a study of technical replicates of blood from four donors. The table came from immunoSEQ multiplex PCR; TCRdb's copy has only in-frame clones and leaves some out. This sample has roughly 60,000 clones, with 91% found just once. The sequenced sample was PBMCs. The receptors stem from a human donor in good health. Some clones in this sample may be carry-over from other donors' samples. The CDR3 runs from the conserved cysteine through the conserved F or W. Each record gives: J gene, V gene, CDR3 protein.

j_call: TRBJ2-5; v_call: TRBV19; cdr3_aa: CASSIAGGLQETQYF
j_call: TRBJ1-5; v_call: TRBV2; cdr3_aa: CASSAQQGNQPQHF
j_call: TRBJ2-5; v_call: TRBV11-3; cdr3_aa: CASRQLAGLGETQYF
j_call: TRBJ2-3; v_call: TRBV12-5; cdr3_aa: CASGLGTSGGTDTQYF
j_call: TRBJ2-7; v_call: TRBV27; cdr3_aa: CASSLFSTYEQYF
j_call: TRBJ2-2; v_call: TRBV9; cdr3_aa: CASTSRGDTGELFF
j_call: TRBJ2-7; v_call: TRBV19; cdr3_aa: CASSIYWDRGYEQYF
j_call: TRBJ1-6; v_call: TRBV28; cdr3_aa: CASRSWGLSGQGNSPLHF
j_call: TRBJ1-2; v_call: TRBV25-1; cdr3_aa: CASSVSGQDYGYTF
j_call: TRBJ2-7; v_call: TRBV7-6; cdr3_aa: CASSLRGLTSYEQYF
j_call: TRBJ2-1; v_call: TRBV11-3; cdr3_aa: CASSLGVNEQFF
j_call: TRBJ1-6; v_call: TRBV9; cdr3_aa: CASTAGAGVNSPLHF
j_call: TRBJ1-2; v_call: TRBV28; cdr3_aa: CASSLQSRGHGYTF
j_call: TRBJ2-1; v_call: TRBV10-1; cdr3_aa: CASTMTSGAYNEQFF
j_call: TRBJ2-3; v_call: TRBV6-6; cdr3_aa: CASFAGGGSTDTQYF
j_call: TRBJ2-5; v_call: TRBV6-6; cdr3_aa: CASSGTSGQKETQYF
j_call: TRBJ2-7; v_call: TRBV2; cdr3_aa: CASTQISGYEQYF
j_call: TRBJ1-6; v_call: TRBV6-1; cdr3_aa: CASRAGLGDSPLHF
j_call: TRBJ1-1; v_call: TRBV6-5; cdr3_aa: CASSSGPGQGTTEAFF
j_call: TRBJ2-2; v_call: TRBV5-1; cdr3_aa: CASSLVLPHGELFF